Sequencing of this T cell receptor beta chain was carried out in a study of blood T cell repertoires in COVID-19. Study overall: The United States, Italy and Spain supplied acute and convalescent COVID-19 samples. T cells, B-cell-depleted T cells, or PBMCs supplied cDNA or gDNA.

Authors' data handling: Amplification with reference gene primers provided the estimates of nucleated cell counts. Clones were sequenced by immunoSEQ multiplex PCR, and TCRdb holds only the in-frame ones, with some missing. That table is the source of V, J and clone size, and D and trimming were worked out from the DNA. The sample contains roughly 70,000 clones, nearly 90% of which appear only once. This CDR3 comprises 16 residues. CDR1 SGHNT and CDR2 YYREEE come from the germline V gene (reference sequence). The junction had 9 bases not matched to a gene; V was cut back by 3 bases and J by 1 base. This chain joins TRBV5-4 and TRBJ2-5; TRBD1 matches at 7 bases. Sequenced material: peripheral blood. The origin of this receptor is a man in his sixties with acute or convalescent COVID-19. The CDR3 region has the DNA TGTGCCAGCAGCTCGACAGGGACGGGGCTCCAAGAGACCCAGTACTTC. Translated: CASSSTGTGLQETQYF.